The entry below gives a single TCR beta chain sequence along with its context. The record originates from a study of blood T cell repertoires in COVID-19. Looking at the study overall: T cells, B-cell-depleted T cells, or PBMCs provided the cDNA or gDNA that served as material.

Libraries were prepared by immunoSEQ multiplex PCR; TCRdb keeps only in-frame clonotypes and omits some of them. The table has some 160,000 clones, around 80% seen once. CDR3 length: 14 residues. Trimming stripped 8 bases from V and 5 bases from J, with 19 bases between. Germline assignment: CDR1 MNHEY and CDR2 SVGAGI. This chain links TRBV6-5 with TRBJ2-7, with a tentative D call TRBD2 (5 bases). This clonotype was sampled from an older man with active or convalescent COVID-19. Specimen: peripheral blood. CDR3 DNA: TGTGCCAGCCGTCCATCGGGGAATCGGAACGAGCAGTACTTC. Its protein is CASRPSGNRNEQYF.